The T cell receptor (beta chain) under discussion was sequenced for a study of blood T cell repertoires in COVID-19. Study-wide background: The United States, Italy and Spain were the sources of the acute and convalescent COVID-19 samples. T cells, B-cell-depleted T cells, or PBMCs supplied cDNA or gDNA.

The authors' processing: Estimation of nucleated cell counts relied on the amplification of reference gene primers. Profiled with immunoSEQ multiplex PCR; TCRdb holds only in-frame clones, not every one. D and trimming were read from the DNA, whereas the V and J calls and clone size are those reported in that table. The profile covers almost 250,000 clones, with approximately 85% appearing a single time and over 5.5% taken by the ten largest. Seattle patient enrollment occurred during active infection, with longitudinal follow-up thereafter. The CDR3 totals 17 residues. Germline V CDR1 and CDR2: LGHDT, YNNKEL (reference sequence). The ends lost 1 base at V and 0 bases at J; junction bases unmatched: 8.

The chain couples TRBV3-1 (or the pseudogene TRBV3-2) to TRBJ1-2, with 7 bases that match TRBD1. Sequenced input: peripheral blood. The receptor comes from a woman at least 80 years old with COVID-19, enrolled during active disease. In DNA, the CDR3 is TGTGCCAGCAGCCAAGGGATAACAGGGGCTTCTAACTATGGCTACACCTTC. Translation gives CASSQGITGASNYGYTF.